The present T cell receptor (beta chain) was sequenced within a study of neurological immune-mediated disorders. Whole-study context: Relapsing-remitting disease was seen in most of the roughly 34 multiple sclerosis patients, and secondary progressive disease was seen in 3. Notes on the study in general: Healthy controls had more TCR clonal expansion than multiple sclerosis, which showed the least, whereas HTLV-1-associated myelopathy showed the most. The study phylogenetically grouped the repertoires of 18 of 34 multiple sclerosis patients into one related-CDR3 cluster, a possible signature.

V trimming: 6 bases; J trimming: 0 bases; junction bases outside the gene matches: 5. This CDR3 region has 15 residues. This clonotype has at least ten counts. The antigen is unknown. Synthesis of cDNA was carried out by template-switch 5'RACE. The reaction used 10-nucleotide random UMIs. TCRdb redid the calling of the 5' RACE reads with MiXCR, one entry per CDR3 protein. Found here are 55,000 to 70,000 distinct CDR3 sequences, around 4.2% of them singletons; the top ten hold 1.3%. The clonotype comes from a man between 25 and 39 years old with multiple sclerosis. The specimen sequenced was PBMCs. The chain combines TRBV12-3 or TRBV12-4 with TRBJ1-3, with 7 positions matching TRBD1. The CDR3 region is CASSATGVSGNTIYF. The CDR3 nucleotides read TGTGCCAGCAGCGCTACAGGGGTCTCTGGAAACACCATATATTTT.